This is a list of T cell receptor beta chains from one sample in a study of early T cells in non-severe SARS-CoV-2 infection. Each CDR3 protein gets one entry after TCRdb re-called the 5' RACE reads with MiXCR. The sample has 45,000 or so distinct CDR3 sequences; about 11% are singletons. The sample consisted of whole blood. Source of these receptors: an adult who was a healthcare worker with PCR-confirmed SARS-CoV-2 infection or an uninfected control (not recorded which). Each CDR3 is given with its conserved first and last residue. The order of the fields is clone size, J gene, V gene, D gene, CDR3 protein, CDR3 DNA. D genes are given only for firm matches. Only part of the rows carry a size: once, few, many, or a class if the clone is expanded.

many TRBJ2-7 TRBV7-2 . CASSPLRGQTYEQYF TGTGCCAGCAGCCCCCTCCGGGGGCAGACCTACGAGCAGTACTTC
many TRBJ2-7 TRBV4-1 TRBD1 CASSQDPDRDRGYEQYF TGCGCCAGCAGCCAAGACCCCGACCGGGACAGGGGGTACGAGCAGTACTTC
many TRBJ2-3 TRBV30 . CAWSPGPGRYF TGTGCCTGGAGTCCAGGCCCGGGGAGGTATTTT
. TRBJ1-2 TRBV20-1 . CSAVQDLDGYGYTF TGCAGTGCGGTACAGGATTTGGATGGCTATGGCTACACCTTC
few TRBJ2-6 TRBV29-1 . CSVRGHVSGANVLTF TGCAGCGTTCGGGGACACGTCTCTGGGGCCAACGTCCTGACTTTC
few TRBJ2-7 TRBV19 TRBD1 CASRGGTGDRYEQYF TGTGCCAGTAGAGGGGGGACAGGGGATCGGTACGAGCAGTACTTC
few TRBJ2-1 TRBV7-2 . CASSPVESFYNEQFF TGTGCCAGCAGCCCCGTCGAGAGTTTCTACAATGAGCAGTTCTTC
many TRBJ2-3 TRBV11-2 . CASSPGGSTDTQYF TGTGCCAGCAGCCCAGGGGGGTCGACTGATACGCAGTATTTT
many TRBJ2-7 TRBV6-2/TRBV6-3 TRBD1 CATLRQGSYEQYF TGTGCCACACTGAGACAGGGTTCCTACGAGCAGTACTTC
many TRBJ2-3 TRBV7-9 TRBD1 CASSWDRPSTDTQYF TGTGCCAGCAGCTGGGACAGGCCCAGCACAGATACGCAGTATTTT
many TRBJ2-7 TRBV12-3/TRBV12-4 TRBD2 CASSPVAGAHEQYF TGTGCCAGCAGTCCTGTAGCGGGAGCCCACGAGCAGTACTTC
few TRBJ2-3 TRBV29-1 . CSVEADIRTTDTQYF TGCAGCGTTGAAGCGGACATCAGAACAACAGATACGCAGTATTTT
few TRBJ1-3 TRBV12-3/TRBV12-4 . CASNGRDTFSGNTIYF TGTGCCAGCAACGGGCGGGACACCTTCTCTGGAAACACCATATATTTT
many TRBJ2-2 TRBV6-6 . CASSATDSTGELFF TGTGCCAGCAGTGCAACCGACAGCACCGGGGAGCTGTTTTTT
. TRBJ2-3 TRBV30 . CAWSVVLGFTDTQYF TGTGCCTGGAGTGTAGTTCTAGGTTTTACAGATACGCAGTATTTT
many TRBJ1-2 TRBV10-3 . CASLRGLDGYTF TGTGCCTCCCTGCGGGGTTTAGATGGCTACACCTTC
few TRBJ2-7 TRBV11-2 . CASSLEATGHYEQYF TGTGCCAGCAGCTTAGAGGCGACAGGCCACTACGAGCAGTACTTC
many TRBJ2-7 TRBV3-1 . CASSQDRLALYEQYF TGTGCCAGCAGCCAAGACAGGCTGGCGCTCTACGAGCAGTACTTC
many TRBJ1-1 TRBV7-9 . CASSLARDLNTEAFF TGTGCCAGCAGCTTAGCACGGGACCTGAACACTGAAGCTTTCTTT
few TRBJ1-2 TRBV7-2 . CASSFPLTRQANYGYTF TGTGCCAGCAGCTTTCCTCTCACTCGACAGGCTAACTATGGCTACACCTTC
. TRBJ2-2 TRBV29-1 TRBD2 CSASTSGWGELFF TGCAGCGCTTCGACTAGCGGCTGGGGAGAGCTGTTTTTT
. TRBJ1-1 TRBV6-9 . CASRYSGETEAFF TGTGCCAGCAGGTATTCAGGGGAAACTGAAGCTTTCTTT
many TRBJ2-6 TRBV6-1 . CASSEAWGAGANVLTF TGTGCCAGCAGTGAAGCGTGGGGGGCTGGGGCCAACGTCCTGACTTTC
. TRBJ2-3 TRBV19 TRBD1 CASRDTGGTDTQYF TGTGCCAGTAGGGATACAGGGGGCACAGATACGCAGTATTTT
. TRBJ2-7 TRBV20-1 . CSADSGPPRYEQYF TGCAGTGCTGATTCCGGGCCCCCCCGGTACGAGCAGTACTTC
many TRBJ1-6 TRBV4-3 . CASSQDMTVGNSPLHF TGCGCCAGCAGCCAAGATATGACAGTAGGTAATTCACCCCTCCACTTT
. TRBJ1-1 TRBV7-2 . CASSLVGGDEAFF TGTGCCAGCAGCTTAGTGGGCGGAGATGAAGCTTTCTTT
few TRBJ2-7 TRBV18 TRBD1 CASSPAGGISYEQYF TGTGCCAGCTCACCAGCAGGGGGCATCTCCTACGAGCAGTACTTC
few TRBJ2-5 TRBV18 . CASSPRLGALNQETQYF TGTGCCAGCTCACCACGGTTAGGGGCGCTTAATCAGGAGACCCAGTACTTC
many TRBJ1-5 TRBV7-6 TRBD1 CANRGQRFSIGSNQPQHF TGTGCCAACCGGGGACAGAGGTTTTCTATCGGGAGCAATCAGCCCCAGCATTTT
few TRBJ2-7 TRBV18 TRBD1 CASSPGQGVSYEQYF TGTGCCAGCTCACCGGGCCAGGGGGTTTCCTACGAGCAGTACTTC
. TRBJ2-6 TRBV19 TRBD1 CASSIDTGGSSGANVLTF TGTGCCAGTAGTATAGATACAGGGGGATCGTCTGGGGCCAACGTCCTGACTTTC
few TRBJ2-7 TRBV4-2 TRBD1 CASSQVHRGPYEQYF TGTGCCAGCAGCCAAGTCCACAGGGGACCCTACGAGCAGTACTTC
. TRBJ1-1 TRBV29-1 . CTGGGQNTEAFF TGCACCGGCGGGGGCCAGAACACTGAAGCTTTCTTT
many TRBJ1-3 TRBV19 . CASSAGGFSGNTIYF TGTGCCAGTAGCGCCGGAGGCTTCTCTGGAAACACCATATATTTT
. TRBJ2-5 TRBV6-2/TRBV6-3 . CASSYADRTETQYF TGTGCCAGCAGTTACGCCGACAGGACAGAGACCCAGTACTTC
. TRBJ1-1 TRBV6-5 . CASSTPQGILTEAFF TGTGCCAGCAGTACCCCCCAGGGTATCTTGACTGAAGCTTTCTTT
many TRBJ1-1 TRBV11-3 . CASSLLGYTEAFF TGTGCCAGCAGCCTATTGGGATACACTGAAGCTTTCTTT
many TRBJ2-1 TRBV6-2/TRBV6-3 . CASMRTVYNEQFF TGTGCCAGCATGAGGACAGTTTACAATGAGCAGTTCTTC
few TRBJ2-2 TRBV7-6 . CASSSLGQDTGELFF TGTGCCAGCAGCTCCCTGGGGCAGGACACCGGGGAGCTGTTTTTT